These T cell receptor beta chains were read from a single sample in a study of PD-1 blockade in classical Hodgkin lymphoma. Repertoires were generated with immunoSEQ multiplex PCR, while TCRdb's copy carries only in-frame clones and drops some. In the table there are approximately 100,000 clones, about 83% of which are singletons. The sequenced sample was peripheral blood mononuclear cells (PBMCs), obtained before the fourth cycle of nivolumab. The receptors shown here come from a human donor with classical Hodgkin lymphoma. CDR3s include the opening cysteine and the closing phenylalanine or tryptophan. The order of the fields is J gene, CDR3 length, V gene, D gene, clone size, CDR3 DNA, CDR3 protein. D genes are given only for firm matches. Clone sizes are given selectively: once, few, many, or a class where the clone is expanded.

TRBJ2-7 | 15 | TRBV19 | . | . | TGTGCCACCAGATCTAACGGGGGCACCCCCTACGAGCAGTACTTC | CATRSNGGTPYEQYF
TRBJ2-1 | 17 | TRBV5-1 | TRBD2 | . | TGCGCCAGCAGCTCCCTGGGACTAGCGGGAGGGTACAATGAGCAGTTCTTC | CASSSLGLAGGYNEQFF
TRBJ1-2 | 14 | TRBV4-1 | . | . | TGCGCCAGCAGCCAAGGAGGCAGGAGCTATGGCTACACCTTC | CASSQGGRSYGYTF
TRBJ2-7 | 14 | TRBV18 | TRBD2 | . | TGTGCCAGCTCAGCTTCAGCGGGGGTCTACGAGCAGTACTTC | CASSASAGVYEQYF
TRBJ1-2 | 14 | TRBV4-1 | . | medium-sized | TGTGCCAGCAGCCCGACGGGGGGGCGGGATGGCTACACCTTC | CASSPTGGRDGYTF
TRBJ2-1 | 15 | TRBV6-5 | . | . | TGTGCCAGCAGTCCGCGTAGGGGGTTCTACAATGAGCAGTTCTTC | CASSPRRGFYNEQFF
TRBJ2-1 | 15 | TRBV5-4 | TRBD2 | . | TGTGCCAGCAGCCCCGGGACTAGCGGGAGAAATGAGCAGTTCTTC | CASSPGTSGRNEQFF
TRBJ2-7 | 16 | TRBV7-3 | TRBD2 | . | TGTGCCAGCAGCCGAGACGCTACTAGCGGGAAGTACGAGCAGTACTTC | CASSRDATSGKYEQYF
TRBJ2-3 | 17 | TRBV9 | TRBD2 | . | TGTGCCAGCAGCGTAGTTGATAGCGGGAGGGGGACAGATACGCAGTATTTT | CASSVVDSGRGTDTQYF
TRBJ2-7 | 15 | TRBV7-9 | TRBD1 | few | TGTGCCAGCAGCTTAGCGGGGACAGGACTTTACGAGCAGTACTTC | CASSLAGTGLYEQYF
TRBJ2-5 | 14 | TRBV29-1 | TRBD1 | . | TGCAGCGTTGAAGATGGACAGGGGGCGGAGACCCAGTACTTC | CSVEDGQGAETQYF
TRBJ2-7 | 13 | TRBV19 | . | . | TGTGCCAGTAGTATGCGAGGGGAGCACGAGCAGTACTTC | CASSMRGEHEQYF
TRBJ1-4 | 15 | TRBV28 | . | . | TGTGCCAGCAGTTCTGCCGGGGCTGCTAATGAAAAACTGTTTTTT | CASSSAGAANEKLFF
TRBJ2-4 | 15 | TRBV19 | . | . | TGTGCCAGTAGCCTTGGGGGGACAGAAAAAAACATTCAGTACTTC | CASSLGGTEKNIQYF
TRBJ2-6 | 16 | TRBV5-4 | . | . | TGTGCCAGCAGCAACGACGCCGGCTCTGGGGCCAACGTCCTGACTTTC | CASSNDAGSGANVLTF